This T cell receptor beta chain was identified in a study of vaccination effects on CD4 cells after COVID-19. Method: immunoSEQ multiplex PCR; TCRdb's copy keeps in-frame clones and lacks some. There are 20,000 or so clones in the sample; roughly four fifths occur only once, and 16% lies in the top ten. Of note for this clone: The antigen remains unidentified.

The study, taken as a whole, reports: Limitations: small convalescent group and missing early post-infection timepoints. Marked clonal contraction was seen late after vaccination (in both infection- and vaccine-induced clones).

ViraFEST used viral peptide pools to expand antigen-specific CD4+ T cells before sequencing. After roughly 9 days in culture, the CD4+ T cells were isolated. This person's SARS-CoV-2 infection, confirmed by PCR, occurred between March and December 2020. Germline-derived CDR1 and CDR2 are LNHDA and SQIVND (reference sequence). CDR3 length: 14 residues. V was cut by 5 bases and J by 8 bases, with 18 bases left in between. V and J are TRBV19 and TRBJ1-2; D is perhaps TRBD1 (5 bases). This receptor was identified in a human donor who had a prior SARS-CoV-2 infection. Sequenced material: CD4+ T cells from PBMCs cultured with SARS-CoV-2 spike peptides, taken before COVID-19 vaccination. For the CDR3, the DNA is TGTGCCAGTAGTCTCCGGGCCCGGGCAGGGGGCTACACCTTC. This sequence encodes CASSLRARAGGYTF.